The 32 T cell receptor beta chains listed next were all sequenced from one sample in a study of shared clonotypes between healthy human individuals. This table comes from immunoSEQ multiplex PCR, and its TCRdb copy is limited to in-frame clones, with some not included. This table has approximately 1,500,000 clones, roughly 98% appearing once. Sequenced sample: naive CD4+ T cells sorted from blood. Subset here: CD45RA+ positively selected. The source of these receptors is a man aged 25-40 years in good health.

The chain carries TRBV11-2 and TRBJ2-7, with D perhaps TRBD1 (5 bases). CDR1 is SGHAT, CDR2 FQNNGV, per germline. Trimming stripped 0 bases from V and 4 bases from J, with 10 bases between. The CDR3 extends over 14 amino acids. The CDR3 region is CASSLDQAGYEQYF. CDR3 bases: TGTGCCAGCAGCTTAGATCAGGCAGGGTACGAGCAGTACTTC.

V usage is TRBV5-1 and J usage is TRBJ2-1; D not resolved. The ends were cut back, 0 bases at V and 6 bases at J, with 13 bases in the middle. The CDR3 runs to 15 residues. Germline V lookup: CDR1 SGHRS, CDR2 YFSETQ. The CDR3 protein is CASSLVGSVRNEQFF. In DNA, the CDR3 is TGCGCCAGCAGCTTGGTCGGTTCCGTGCGCAATGAGCAGTTCTTC.

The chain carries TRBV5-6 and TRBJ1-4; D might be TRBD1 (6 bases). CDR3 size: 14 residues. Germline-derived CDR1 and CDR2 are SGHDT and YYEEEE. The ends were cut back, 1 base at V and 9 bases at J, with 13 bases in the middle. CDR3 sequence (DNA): TGTGCCAGCAGCTTGTCACAGGGAGTAAAAAAACTGTTTTTT. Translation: CASSLSQGVKKLFF.

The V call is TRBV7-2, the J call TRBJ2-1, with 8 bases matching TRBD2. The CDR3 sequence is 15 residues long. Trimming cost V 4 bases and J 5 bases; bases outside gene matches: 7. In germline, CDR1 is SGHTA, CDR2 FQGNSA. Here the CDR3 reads CASSSTGGHNNEQFF. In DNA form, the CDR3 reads TGTGCCAGCAGCTCAACGGGAGGGCATAACAATGAGCAGTTCTTC.

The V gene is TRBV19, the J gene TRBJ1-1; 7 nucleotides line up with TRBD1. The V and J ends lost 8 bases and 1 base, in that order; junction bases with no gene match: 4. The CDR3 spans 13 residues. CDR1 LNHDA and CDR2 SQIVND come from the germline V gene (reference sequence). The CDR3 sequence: CASRGQANTEAFF. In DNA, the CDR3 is TGTGCCAGTCGTGGACAGGCGAACACTGAAGCTTTCTTT.

DNA of the CDR3: TGTGCCAGCAGCGTTTCGACAGGGAACTATGGCTACACCTTC. Amino acids: CASSVSTGNYGYTF. The chain carries TRBV9 and TRBJ1-2; 7 bases match TRBD1. Unmatched junction bases numbered 3, after V lost 2 bases and J lost 2 bases. Germline V gives CDR1 SGDLS, CDR2 YYNGEE. This CDR3 has 14 residues.

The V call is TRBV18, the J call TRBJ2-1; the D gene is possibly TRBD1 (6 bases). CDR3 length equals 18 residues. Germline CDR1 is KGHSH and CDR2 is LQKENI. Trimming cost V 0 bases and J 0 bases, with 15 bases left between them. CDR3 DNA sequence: TGTGCCAGCTCACCACCGAGCAGGGGACAAAGCTCCTACAATGAGCAGTTCTTC. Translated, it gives CASSPPSRGQSSYNEQFF.

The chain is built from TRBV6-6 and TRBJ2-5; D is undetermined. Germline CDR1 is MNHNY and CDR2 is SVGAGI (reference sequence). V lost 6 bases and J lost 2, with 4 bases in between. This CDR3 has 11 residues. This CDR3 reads CASSRQETQYF. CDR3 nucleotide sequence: TGTGCCAGCAGCCGACAAGAGACCCAGTACTTC.

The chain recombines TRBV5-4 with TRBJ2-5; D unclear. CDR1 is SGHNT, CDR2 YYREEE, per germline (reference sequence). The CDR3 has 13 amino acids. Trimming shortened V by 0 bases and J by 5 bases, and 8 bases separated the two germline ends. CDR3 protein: CASSLVGRETQYF. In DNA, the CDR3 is TGTGCCAGCAGCTTGGTCGGGCGGGAGACCCAGTACTTC.

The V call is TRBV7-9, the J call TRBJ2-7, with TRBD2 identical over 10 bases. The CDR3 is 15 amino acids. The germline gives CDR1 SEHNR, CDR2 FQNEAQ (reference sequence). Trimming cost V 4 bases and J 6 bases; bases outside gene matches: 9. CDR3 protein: CASSSGLAVPVEQYF. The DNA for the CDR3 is TGTGCCAGCAGCTCTGGACTAGCGGTTCCTGTCGAGCAGTACTTC.

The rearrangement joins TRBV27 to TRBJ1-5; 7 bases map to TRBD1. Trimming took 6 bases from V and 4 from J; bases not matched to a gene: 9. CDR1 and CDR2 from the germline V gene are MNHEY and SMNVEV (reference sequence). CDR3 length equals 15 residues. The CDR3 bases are TGTGCCAGCAGGCTCCACAGGGGCGGAAATCAGCCCCAGCATTTT. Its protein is CASRLHRGGNQPQHF.

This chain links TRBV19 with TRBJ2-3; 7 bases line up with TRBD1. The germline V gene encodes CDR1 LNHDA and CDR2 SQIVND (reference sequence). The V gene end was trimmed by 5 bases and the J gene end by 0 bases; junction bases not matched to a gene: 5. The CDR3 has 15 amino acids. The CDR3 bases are TGTGCCAGTAGTGGATACAGGGGCAGCACAGATACGCAGTATTTT. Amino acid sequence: CASSGYRGSTDTQYF.

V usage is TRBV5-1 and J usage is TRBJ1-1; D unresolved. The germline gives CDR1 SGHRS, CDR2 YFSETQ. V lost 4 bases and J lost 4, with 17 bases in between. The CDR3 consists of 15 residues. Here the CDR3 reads CASSATTRAPTEAFF. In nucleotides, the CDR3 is TGCGCCAGCAGCGCCACTACCCGGGCCCCCACTGAAGCTTTCTTT.

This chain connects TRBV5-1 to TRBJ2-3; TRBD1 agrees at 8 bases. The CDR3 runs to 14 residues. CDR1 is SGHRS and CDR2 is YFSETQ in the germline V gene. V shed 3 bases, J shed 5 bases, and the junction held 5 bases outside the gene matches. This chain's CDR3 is CASSWTGSGDTQYF. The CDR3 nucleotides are TGCGCCAGCAGCTGGACAGGGTCGGGAGATACGCAGTATTTT.

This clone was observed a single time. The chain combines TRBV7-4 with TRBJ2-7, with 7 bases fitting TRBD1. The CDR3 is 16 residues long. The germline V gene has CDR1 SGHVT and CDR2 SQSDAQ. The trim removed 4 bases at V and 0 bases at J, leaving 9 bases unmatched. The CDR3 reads CASSYLRGHLSYEQYF. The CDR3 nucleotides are TGTGCCAGCAGCTACTTAAGGGGGCACCTCTCCTACGAGCAGTACTTC.

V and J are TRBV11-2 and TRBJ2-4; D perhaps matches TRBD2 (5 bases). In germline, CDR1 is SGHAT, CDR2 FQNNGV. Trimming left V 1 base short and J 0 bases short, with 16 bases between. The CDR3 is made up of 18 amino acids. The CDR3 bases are TGTGCCAGCAGCTTAGTATCTCCAGCGGCCCTAGCCAAAAACATTCAGTACTTC. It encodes CASSLVSPAALAKNIQYF.

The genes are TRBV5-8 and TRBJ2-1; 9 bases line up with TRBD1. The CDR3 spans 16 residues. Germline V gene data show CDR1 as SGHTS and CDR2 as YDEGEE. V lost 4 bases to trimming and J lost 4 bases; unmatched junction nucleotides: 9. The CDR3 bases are TGTGCCAGCAGCCCAGCACAGGGGGCTGCGTACAATGAGCAGTTCTTC. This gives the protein CASSPAQGAAYNEQFF.

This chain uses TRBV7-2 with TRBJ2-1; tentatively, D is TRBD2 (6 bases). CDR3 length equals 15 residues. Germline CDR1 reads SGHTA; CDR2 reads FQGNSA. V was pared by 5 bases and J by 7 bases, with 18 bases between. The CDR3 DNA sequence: TGTGCCAGCAGCCGTCGGGTAGGGGCGGGGAATGAGCAGTTCTTC. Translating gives CASSRRVGAGNEQFF.

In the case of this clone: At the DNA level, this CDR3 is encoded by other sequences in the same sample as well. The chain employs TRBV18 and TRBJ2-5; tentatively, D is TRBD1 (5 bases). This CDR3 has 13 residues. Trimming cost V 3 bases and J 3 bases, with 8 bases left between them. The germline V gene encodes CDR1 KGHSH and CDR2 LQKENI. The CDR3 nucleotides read TGTGCCAGCTCACCGCGACAGAAAGAGACCCAGTACTTC. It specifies CASSPRQKETQYF.

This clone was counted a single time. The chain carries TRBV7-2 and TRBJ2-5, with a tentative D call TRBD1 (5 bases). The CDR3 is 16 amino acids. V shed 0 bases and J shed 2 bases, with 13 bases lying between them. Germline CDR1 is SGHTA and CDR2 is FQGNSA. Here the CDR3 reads CASSLAIWGQQETQYF. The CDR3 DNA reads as TGTGCCAGCAGCTTAGCGATATGGGGCCAGCAAGAGACCCAGTACTTC.

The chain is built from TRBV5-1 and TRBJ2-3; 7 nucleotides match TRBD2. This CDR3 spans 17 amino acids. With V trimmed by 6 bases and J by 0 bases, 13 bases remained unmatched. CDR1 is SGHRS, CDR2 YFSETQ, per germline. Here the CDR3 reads CASKLSPSGRSTDTQYF. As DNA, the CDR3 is TGCGCCAGCAAACTATCACCTAGCGGACGCAGCACAGATACGCAGTATTTT.

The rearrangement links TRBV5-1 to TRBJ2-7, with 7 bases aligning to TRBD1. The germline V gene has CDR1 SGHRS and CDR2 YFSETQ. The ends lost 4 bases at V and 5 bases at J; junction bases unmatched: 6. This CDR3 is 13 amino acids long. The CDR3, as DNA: TGCGCCAGCAGCCCGGGACAGCAGAACGAGCAGTACTTC. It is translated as CASSPGQQNEQYF. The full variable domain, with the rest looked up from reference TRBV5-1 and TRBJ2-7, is KAGVTQTPRYLIKTRGQQVTLSCSPISGHRSVSWYQQTPGQGLQFLFEYFSETQRNKGNFPGRFSGRQFSNSRSEMNVSTLELGDSALYLCASSPGQQNEQYFGPGTRLTVT.

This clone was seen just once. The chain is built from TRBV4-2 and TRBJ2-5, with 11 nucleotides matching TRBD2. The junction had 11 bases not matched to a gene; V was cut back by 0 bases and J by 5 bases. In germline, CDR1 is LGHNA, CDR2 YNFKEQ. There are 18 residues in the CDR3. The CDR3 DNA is TGTGCCAGCAGCCAAGATCTAGTTAGCGGGAGGGCCTGGGAGACCCAGTACTTC. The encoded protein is CASSQDLVSGRAWETQYF.

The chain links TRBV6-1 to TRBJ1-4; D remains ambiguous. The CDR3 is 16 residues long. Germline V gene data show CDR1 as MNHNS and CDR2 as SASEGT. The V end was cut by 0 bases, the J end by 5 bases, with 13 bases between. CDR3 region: CASSEAPQITNEKLFF. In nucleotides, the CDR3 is TGTGCCAGCAGTGAAGCCCCTCAAATTACCAATGAAAAACTGTTTTTT.

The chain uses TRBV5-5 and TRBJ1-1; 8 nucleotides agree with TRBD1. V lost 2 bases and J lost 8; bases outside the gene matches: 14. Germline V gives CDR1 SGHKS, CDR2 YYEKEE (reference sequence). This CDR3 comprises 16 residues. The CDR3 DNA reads TGTGCCAGCAGCTTCTACCTCCAGGGGGCGGGTGGGGAAGCTTTCTTT. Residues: CASSFYLQGAGGEAFF.

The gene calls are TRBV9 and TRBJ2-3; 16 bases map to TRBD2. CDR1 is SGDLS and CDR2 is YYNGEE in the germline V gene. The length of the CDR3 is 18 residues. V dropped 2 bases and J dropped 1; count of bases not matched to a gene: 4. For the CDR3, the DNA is TGTGCCAGCAGCGTCGGGACTAGCGGGAGGGCCGGCACAGATACGCAGTATTTT. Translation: CASSVGTSGRAGTDTQYF.

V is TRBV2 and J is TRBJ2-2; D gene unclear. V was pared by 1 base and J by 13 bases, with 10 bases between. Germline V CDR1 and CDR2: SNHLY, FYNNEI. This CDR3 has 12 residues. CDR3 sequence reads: CASSEEAGGLFF. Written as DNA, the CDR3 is TGTGCCAGCAGTGAAGAGGCCGGCGGGCTGTTTTTT.

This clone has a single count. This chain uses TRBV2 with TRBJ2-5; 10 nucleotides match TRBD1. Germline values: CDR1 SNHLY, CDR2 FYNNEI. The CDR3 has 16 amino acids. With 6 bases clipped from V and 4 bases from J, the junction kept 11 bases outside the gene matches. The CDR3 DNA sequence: TGTGCCAGCAGGAAGGGACAGGGGATTTTGGGAGAGACCCAGTACTTC. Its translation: CASRKGQGILGETQYF. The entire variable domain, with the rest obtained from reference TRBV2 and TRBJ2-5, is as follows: EPEVTQTPSHQVTQMGQEVILRCVPISNHLYFYWYRQILGQKVEFLVSFYNNEISEKSEIFDDQFSVERPDGSNFTLKIRSTKLEDSAMYFCASRKGQGILGETQYFGPGTRLLVL.

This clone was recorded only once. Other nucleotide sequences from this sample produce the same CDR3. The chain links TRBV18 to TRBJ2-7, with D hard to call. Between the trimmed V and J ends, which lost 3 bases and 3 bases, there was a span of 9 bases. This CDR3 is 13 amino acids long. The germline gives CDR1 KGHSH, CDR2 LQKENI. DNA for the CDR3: TGTGCCAGCTCACCTCCAGGTTACTACGAGCAGTACTTC. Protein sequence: CASSPPGYYEQYF.

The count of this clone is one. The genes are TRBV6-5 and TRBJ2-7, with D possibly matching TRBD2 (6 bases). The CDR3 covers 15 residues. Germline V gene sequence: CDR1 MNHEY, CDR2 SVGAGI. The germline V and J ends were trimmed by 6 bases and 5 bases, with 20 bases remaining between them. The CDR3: CASSSPGGTVDEQYF. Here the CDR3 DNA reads TGTGCCAGCAGCTCCCCCGGGGGTACGGTCGACGAGCAGTACTTC.

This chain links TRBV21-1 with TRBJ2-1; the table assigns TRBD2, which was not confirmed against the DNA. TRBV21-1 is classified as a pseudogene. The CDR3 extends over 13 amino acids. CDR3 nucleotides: TGTGCCAGCAGTCGAAAACGTGGGACTAGTTCCGTCTTC. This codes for CASSRKRGTSSVF.

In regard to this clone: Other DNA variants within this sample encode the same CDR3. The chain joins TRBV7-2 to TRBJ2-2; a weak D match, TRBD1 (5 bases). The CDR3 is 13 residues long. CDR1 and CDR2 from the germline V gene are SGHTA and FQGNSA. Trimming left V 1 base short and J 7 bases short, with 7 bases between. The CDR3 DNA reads TGTGCCAGCAGCTTAGTAAGGGGCGGGGAGCTGTTTTTT. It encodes CASSLVRGGELFF. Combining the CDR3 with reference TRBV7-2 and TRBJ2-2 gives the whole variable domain GAGVSQSPSNKVTEKGKDVELRCDPISGHTALYWYRQSLGQGLEFLIYFQGNSAPDKSGLPSDRFSAERTGGSVSTLTIQRTQQEDSAVYLCASSLVRGGELFFGEGSRLTVL.